Following are 18 T cell receptor beta chains from one sample sequenced in a study of persistence of HIV-infected CD4 T cells. The libraries were made with immunoSEQ version 4 in survey mode. Sequencing was performed with immunoSEQ multiplex PCR; in TCRdb, only in-frame clones are kept and a portion is missing. This table has tens of thousands of clones, about nine tenths appearing once. Cells were stimulated nonspecifically with anti-CD3/anti-CD28 magnetic beads. Sorting of responding CD4+ T cells relied on upregulated CD40 ligand together with CD69. For these TCRs, the target antigens are not known. The material was CD4+ T cells sorted from PBMCs after approximately 20-hour stimulation, obtained from a patient who received antiretroviral therapy. The receptors here all came from an adult woman with HIV who was CMV-seropositive.

V and J are TRBV13 and TRBJ2-3, with TRBD2 identical over 12 bases. This CDR3 has 16 amino acids. J was trimmed by 5 bases and V by 5 bases; bases with no gene match: 8. Germline assignment: CDR1 PRHDT and CDR2 FYEKMQ (reference sequence). The CDR3 sequence: CASSPLAGGPEDTQYF. The CDR3 DNA reads TGTGCCAGCAGCCCCCTAGCGGGGGGGCCTGAAGATACGCAGTATTTT.

The chain joins TRBV27 to TRBJ2-1; 7 positions match TRBD1. The V gene's germline CDR1 is MNHEY and CDR2 SMNVEV (reference sequence). The CDR3 loop spans 12 amino acids. The trim removed 5 bases at V and 5 bases at J, leaving 0 bases unmatched. In nucleotides, the CDR3 is TGTGCCAGCAGTGACAGGGACAATGAGCAGTTCTTC. It codes for CASSDRDNEQFF.

V gene TRBV10-1 combines with J gene TRBJ1-1; D uncertain. Germline CDR1 reads WNHNN; CDR2 reads SYGVQD (reference sequence). V shed 0 bases and J shed 5 bases, with 10 bases lying between them. The CDR3 spans 14 residues. CDR3 DNA sequence: TGCGCCAGCAGTGAGTCGGTAAGAGGGACTGAAGCTTTCTTT. Encoded protein: CASSESVRGTEAFF.

This clone was seen once. J is TRBJ1-2 and V is TRBV5-4; unclear D gene. Per the germline V gene, CDR1 is SGHNT and CDR2 is YYREEE (reference sequence). The V and J ends lost 2 bases and 7 bases respectively, with 12 bases between them. There are 13 residues in the CDR3. The CDR3 bases are TGTGCCAGCAGCTTATGGGAGGGCAGTGGCTACACCTTC. This translates into CASSLWEGSGYTF.

The rearrangement joins TRBV2 to TRBJ1-1; TRBD1 might be the D (5 bases). The CDR3 runs 14 residues. Germline assignment: CDR1 SNHLY and CDR2 FYNNEI. The V end was cut by 6 bases, the J end by 3 bases, with 14 bases between. The CDR3 coding sequence is TGTGCCAGCAGGCGACAGTCAAAGGACACTGAAGCTTTCTTT. Translation gives CASRRQSKDTEAFF. Looking up the rest from reference TRBV2 and TRBJ1-1 gives the full variable domain: EPEVTQTPSHQVTQMGQEVILRCVPISNHLYFYWYRQILGQKVEFLVSFYNNEISEKSEIFDDQFSVERPDGSNFTLKIRSTKLEDSAMYFCASRRQSKDTEAFFGQGTRLTVV.

The V gene is TRBV5-5, the J gene TRBJ1-4; D uncertain. CDR3 length equals 13 residues. Germline V gives CDR1 SGHKS, CDR2 YYEKEE (reference sequence). Trimming removed 4 bases from V and 8 bases from J, with 12 bases in between. CDR3 in amino acids: CASSPGPEEKLFF. The CDR3 DNA sequence: TGTGCCAGCAGCCCTGGACCAGAGGAAAAACTGTTTTTT.

V is TRBV12-3 or TRBV12-4 and J is TRBJ1-1; 8 bases match TRBD1. The CDR3 covers 13 residues. Trimming cost V 7 bases and J 5 bases; bases outside gene matches: 6. The DNA of the CDR3 is TGTGCCAGCATCATGACAGGGGCTACTGAAGCTTTCTTT. Translated, it gives CASIMTGATEAFF.

The chain couples TRBV4-2 to TRBJ1-1; D is undetermined. V was clipped by 5 bases and J by 1 base, with 14 bases between them. The germline CDR1 and CDR2 sequences are LGHNA and YNFKEQ. CDR3 length: 15 residues. The CDR3 nucleotides are TGTGCCAGCAGCTTCGCTCCCCGCGGGAACACTGAAGCTTTCTTT. Translating gives CASSFAPRGNTEAFF.

The chain couples TRBV28 to TRBJ1-5; D gene unclear. CDR3 size: 14 residues. Germline CDR1 and CDR2: MDHEN and SYDVKM. V was trimmed by 2 bases and J by 0 bases, leaving 5 bases between them. This chain's CDR3 is CASSLQVSNQPQHF. CDR3 coding DNA: TGTGCCAGCAGTTTACAGGTTAGCAATCAGCCCCAGCATTTT.

V gene TRBV6-5 combines with J gene TRBJ2-3; D is possibly TRBD1 (5 bases). The CDR3 loop spans 16 amino acids. CDR1 and CDR2 (germline): MNHEY, SVGAGI. Between the trimmed V and J ends, which lost 4 bases and 4 bases, there was a span of 18 bases. CDR3 sequence: CASSSLGAQGADTQYF. The CDR3 DNA sequence: TGTGCCAGCAGTTCCCTTGGCGCCCAAGGGGCAGATACGCAGTATTTT.

The chain employs TRBV29-1 and TRBJ1-4; D unclear. V shed 0 bases and J shed 8 bases, with 10 bases lying between them. Per germline, CDR1 SQVTM and CDR2 ANQGSEA. This CDR3 has 13 amino acids. This CDR3 reads CSVEDPAGEKLFF. In DNA, the CDR3 is TGCAGCGTTGAAGACCCGGCAGGAGAAAAACTGTTTTTT.

The chain employs TRBV7-2 and TRBJ2-7; weak D call: TRBD2 (6 bases). Trimming left V 7 bases short and J 2 bases short, with 15 bases between. Germline CDR1 SGHTA, CDR2 FQGNSA. This CDR3 contains 14 residues. CDR3: CASKRAGETYEQYF. CDR3 coding DNA: TGTGCCAGCAAAAGAGCGGGTGAAACCTACGAGCAGTACTTC.

The V call is TRBV21-1, the J call TRBJ1-2. TRBV21-1 corresponds to a pseudogene. CDR3 length: 11 residues. CDR3 sequence: CASSNTYGYTF. DNA of the CDR3: TGTGCCAGCAGCAATACCTATGGCTACACCTTC.

V and J are TRBV19 and TRBJ1-5; perhaps TRBD1 as D (6 bases). This CDR3 comprises 16 residues. Germline V gene lookup returns CDR1 LNHDA and CDR2 SQIVND (reference sequence). V was clipped by 7 bases and J by 2 bases, with 18 bases between them. CDR3 in amino acids: CASTPLEGGGNQPQHF. The CDR3 DNA is TGTGCCAGTACCCCTCTCGAAGGGGGGGGCAATCAGCCCCAGCATTTT.

The genes are TRBV9 and TRBJ2-5; 9 nucleotides line up with TRBD2. This CDR3 contains 17 residues. Unmatched junction bases numbered 10, after V lost 0 bases and J lost 4 bases. Germline V gives CDR1 SGDLS, CDR2 YYNGEE. The CDR3 protein is CASSVGGASGIGETQYF. The CDR3 DNA reads TGTGCCAGCAGCGTAGGGGGCGCTAGCGGGATTGGAGAGACCCAGTACTTC.

V gene TRBV30 combines with J gene TRBJ1-1; D gene uncertain. Germline V gives CDR1 GTSNPN, CDR2 SVGIG (reference sequence). The CDR3 contains 14 residues. Trimming removed 1 base at V and 6 bases at J, with 15 bases between. CDR3 residues: CAWSESLRSPEAFF. CDR3 DNA: TGTGCCTGGAGTGAGTCCCTCAGGTCCCCTGAAGCTTTCTTT.

The V gene is TRBV5-6, the J gene TRBJ2-7; unclear D gene. Trimming cost V 4 bases and J 0 bases, with 11 bases left between them. Germline V lookup: CDR1 SGHDT, CDR2 YYEEEE. The CDR3 spans 14 residues. CDR3 amino acids: CASSRPFSSYEQYV. CDR3 coding DNA: TGTGCCAGCAGCCGACCCTTCAGCTCCTACGAGCAGTACGTC.

This chain links TRBV5-1 with TRBJ2-1, with 12 bases identical to TRBD2. CDR3 size: 16 residues. Germline V gene data show CDR1 as SGHRS and CDR2 as YFSETQ. The V and J ends lost 2 bases and 4 bases, in that order; junction bases with no gene match: 4. The CDR3 DNA sequence: TGCGCCAGCAGCTTCCTAGCGGGGGGGCTGTACAATGAGCAGTTCTTC. Its translation: CASSFLAGGLYNEQFF.